A single TCR beta chain is shown here with its context. Its target is unknown. This entry is derived from a study of OX40 agonist ivuxolimab in advanced cancers. Overall study context: Patients enrolled in dose escalation were diagnosed with hepatocellular carcinoma, melanoma, renal cell or head and neck cancer. Past anti-PD-1, anti-PD-L1 or anti-CTLA-4 therapy was accepted, and 40% to 50% had received some. Broader study findings: Low clonal expansion, among the lowest seen, marked partial responders at 0.1-3.0 mg/kg. What antigens the expanded peripheral T cells recognized was never established.

V lost 3 bases and J lost 3; bases outside the gene matches: 7. Germline lookup yields CDR1 MNHEY and CDR2 SMNVEV (reference sequence). CDR3 length equals 15 residues. This table comes from immunoSEQ multiplex PCR, and its TCRdb copy is limited to in-frame clones, with some not included. The sample consists of tens of thousands of clones, 82% of them appearing once. This chain uses TRBV27 with TRBJ2-5; TRBD2 agrees at 7 bases. The source of this sequence is an adult with an advanced solid tumor such as melanoma, head and neck, liver or kidney cancer. Source: CD4+ or CD8+ T cells sorted from blood, taken in a trial of the OX40 agonist ivuxolimab. The CDR3 sequence is CASSFRGVSEETQYF. The CDR3 nucleotides are TGTGCCAGCAGTTTCCGGGGGGTTTCGGAAGAGACCCAGTACTTC.